This is a list of T cell receptor beta chains from one sample in a study of shared clonotypes between healthy human individuals. The protocol was immunoSEQ multiplex PCR, while the TCRdb copy is restricted to in-frame clones and leaves out a portion. The profile shows about 770,000 clones, 55% to 80% of them singletons. Sample: memory CD4+ T cells sorted from blood. The receptors were sampled from a woman in her twenties or thirties in good health. Both conserved end residues are part of each CDR3. A D gene is named only where the DNA matches it firmly. Clone size, where shown, is once, few, many, or a class for clones that have expanded.

D: .
J: TRBJ1-1
size: .
V: TRBV7-3
DNA: TGTGCCAGCAGCTTAGACATTACGAACACTGAAGCTTTCTTT
CDR3: CASSLDITNTEAFF

D: TRBD1
J: TRBJ2-7
size: .
V: TRBV7-9
DNA: TGTGCCAGCAGCCCGAGACAGGGGGCGAGGGAGCAGTACTTC
CDR3: CASSPRQGAREQYF

D: TRBD2
J: TRBJ2-2
size: .
V: TRBV11-3
DNA: TGTGCCAGCAGTCCGGGAGGCGCGAACACCGGGGAGCTGTTTTTT
CDR3: CASSPGGANTGELFF

D: TRBD1
J: TRBJ2-1
size: .
V: TRBV7-2
DNA: TGTGCCAGCAGCTTAGACTCCGGGACAGGGGGGTACAATGAGCAGTTCTTC
CDR3: CASSLDSGTGGYNEQFF

D: TRBD1
J: TRBJ1-1
size: .
V: TRBV5-6
DNA: TGTGCCAGCAGCTTACCCAGGGGGGGAGGGCGCTCGAACACTGAAGCTTTCTTT
CDR3: CASSLPRGGGRSNTEAFF

D: .
J: TRBJ1-4
size: .
V: TRBV28
DNA: TGTGCCACCCTCAGTGCAACTAATGAAAAACTGTTTTTT
CDR3: CATLSATNEKLFF

D: TRBD2
J: TRBJ2-1
size: once
V: TRBV5-1
DNA: TGCGCCAGCAGCGTTACTAGCGCCCCCTACAATGAGCAGTTCTTC
CDR3: CASSVTSAPYNEQFF

D: .
J: TRBJ2-1
size: .
V: TRBV2
DNA: TGTGCCAGCTCTGGGCTAGCGAACTACAATGAGCAGTTCTTC
CDR3: CASSGLANYNEQFF

D: TRBD2
J: TRBJ2-3
size: .
V: TRBV11-2
DNA: TGTGCCAGCAGCTTAGCCACTAGCGGGAGGGCCTATACGCAGTATTTT
CDR3: CASSLATSGRAYTQYF

D: .
J: TRBJ2-2
size: .
V: TRBV29-1
DNA: TGCAGCGTTGAATTCGGGGCGGGCCGGGAGCTGTTTTTT
CDR3: CSVEFGAGRELFF

D: .
J: TRBJ1-1
size: .
V: TRBV14
DNA: TGTGCCAGCAGCCAGATGATGAACACTGAAGCTTTCTTT
CDR3: CASSQMMNTEAFF

D: .
J: TRBJ2-5
size: .
V: TRBV19
DNA: TGTGCCAGTAGTAGGTGGCAAGAGACCCAGTACTTC
CDR3: CASSRWQETQYF

D: .
J: TRBJ1-5
size: .
V: TRBV19
DNA: TGTGCCAGTAGTATACATGCGGACGCCTACAATCAGCCCCAGCATTTT
CDR3: CASSIHADAYNQPQHF

D: TRBD1
J: TRBJ1-5
size: few
V: TRBV7-9
DNA: TGTGCCAGCAGCTTAGTATATGGCCGACCCCAGGGGGTCAATCAGCCCCAGCATTTT
CDR3: CASSLVYGRPQGVNQPQHF

D: TRBD2
J: TRBJ2-5
size: .
V: TRBV11-2
DNA: TGTGCCAGCAGCTTTTTCGGACTAGCTGAAGAGACCCAGTACTTC
CDR3: CASSFFGLAEETQYF

D: .
J: TRBJ1-2
size: .
V: TRBV5-6
DNA: TGTGCCAGCAGCTCCCTGGGTGGCAGTCACTATGGCTACACCTTC
CDR3: CASSSLGGSHYGYTF

D: .
J: TRBJ2-6
size: .
V: TRBV5-4
DNA: TGTGCCAGCAGCCGGCTAATCTCTGGGGCCAACGTCCTGACTTTC
CDR3: CASSRLISGANVLTF

D: .
J: TRBJ2-7
size: .
V: TRBV11-2
DNA: TGTGCCAGCAGCTTCTCGGTTGCGTCGACCTACGAGCAGTACTTC
CDR3: CASSFSVASTYEQYF

D: TRBD2
J: TRBJ2-1
size: .
V: TRBV7-6
DNA: TGTGCCAGCAGCTTAGTGGCTAGCGGATACTACAATGAGCAGTTCTTC
CDR3: CASSLVASGYYNEQFF

D: .
J: TRBJ2-1
size: .
V: TRBV27
DNA: TGTGCCAGCCTCTCACAGGGTGCGGCCATAAATACAATGAAGCAGTTCTTC
CDR3: CASLSQGAAINTMKQFF

D: .
J: TRBJ2-7
size: .
V: TRBV6-6
DNA: TGTGCCAGCAGTTATGGGGCCAATACCTACGAGCAGTACTTC
CDR3: CASSYGANTYEQYF

D: .
J: TRBJ1-2
size: .
V: TRBV19
DNA: TGTGCCAGCGGCAGTACCTATGGCTACACCTTC
CDR3: CASGSTYGYTF

D: TRBD1
J: TRBJ2-5
size: .
V: TRBV5-1
DNA: TGCGCCAGCAGTTTGGACAGGGGGAAGAGAAACCAGTACTTC
CDR3: CASSLDRGKRNQYF

D: .
J: TRBJ2-7
size: once
V: TRBV10-1
DNA: TGCGCCAGCAGTGACGGGTTCCGGAGGAGCTCCTACGAGCAGTACTTC
CDR3: CASSDGFRRSSYEQYF

D: TRBD2
J: TRBJ2-7
size: many
V: TRBV4-2
DNA: TGTGCCAGCAGCCAAGAAAGGACTAGCGGGTTCTACGAGCAGTACTTC
CDR3: CASSQERTSGFYEQYF

D: TRBD1
J: TRBJ1-2
size: .
V: TRBV11-2
DNA: TGTGCCAGCAGCGCGGCCGGGACAGCTAACTATGGCTACACCTTC
CDR3: CASSAAGTANYGYTF

D: TRBD2
J: TRBJ2-2
size: .
V: TRBV18
DNA: TGTGCCAGCTCATCGGCGGGGGGCACCGGGGAGCTGTTTTTT
CDR3: CASSSAGGTGELFF

D: TRBD1
J: TRBJ2-7
size: .
V: TRBV11-2
DNA: TGTGCCAGCAGCATAGGGACAGGGTCCTACGAGCAGTACTTC
CDR3: CASSIGTGSYEQYF

D: .
J: TRBJ1-4
size: once
V: TRBV14
DNA: TGTGCCAGCAGCCAAGATCAAAAGGGGGTCTATGAAAAACTGTTTTTT
CDR3: CASSQDQKGVYEKLFF

D: .
J: TRBJ2-1
size: .
V: TRBV7-9
DNA: TGTGCCAGCAGCTTAGCGCGGGTATCCGTCGATGAGCAGTTCTTC
CDR3: CASSLARVSVDEQFF

D: .
J: TRBJ1-5
size: few
V: TRBV6-1
DNA: TGTGCCAGCAGTGAAGCTACAGGGAAGGGCAATCAGCCCCAGCATTTT
CDR3: CASSEATGKGNQPQHF

D: .
J: TRBJ2-5
size: .
V: TRBV4-1
DNA: TGCGCCAGCAGCCAAGATCCTTCGTCAGACAACGTACAGACCCAGTACTTC
CDR3: CASSQDPSSDNVQTQYF

D: .
J: TRBJ2-1
size: .
V: TRBV29-1
DNA: TGCAGCGTTGTGGGCCAGATTAATGAGCAGTTCTTC
CDR3: CSVVGQINEQFF

D: .
J: TRBJ2-5
size: .
V: TRBV5-1
DNA: TGTGCCAGCAGCTTGGGTAGCACGAGAGAGACCCAGTACTTC
CDR3: CASSLGSTRETQYF

D: .
J: TRBJ2-2
size: few
V: TRBV2
DNA: TGTGCCAGCAGTAAAACTACAACAACAGGAGGGGAGCTGTTTTTT
CDR3: CASSKTTTTGGELFF

D: .
J: TRBJ2-2
size: once
V: TRBV28
DNA: TGTGCCAGCAGCCCCAGGGGGGAGCTGTTTTTT
CDR3: CASSPRGELFF

D: TRBD1
J: TRBJ2-5
size: .
V: TRBV5-1
DNA: TGCGCCAGCAGCCTCGGGACAGGGGGCTTGGCCCAGTACTTC
CDR3: CASSLGTGGLAQYF

D: TRBD1
J: TRBJ2-7
size: .
V: TRBV6-6
DNA: TGTGCCAGCAGTTTAGGGGGCGCGTCCTACGAGCAGTACTTC
CDR3: CASSLGGASYEQYF

D: .
J: TRBJ2-1
size: once
V: TRBV2
DNA: TGTGCCAGCGGGGAACTCGGCCCCTACAATGAGCAGTTCTTC
CDR3: CASGELGPYNEQFF

D: TRBD1
J: TRBJ1-4
size: .
V: TRBV5-1
DNA: TGCGCCAGCAGCTTGGCGCCACCGGGACAGGTAGACGAAAAACTGTTTTTT
CDR3: CASSLAPPGQVDEKLFF

D: .
J: TRBJ2-5
size: .
V: TRBV10-2
DNA: TGCGCCAGCAGGCACAGCTGGCGGGCTCAAGAGACCCAGTACTTC
CDR3: CASRHSWRAQETQYF

D: TRBD1
J: TRBJ2-1
size: .
V: TRBV27
DNA: TGTGCCAGCAGTTTATCGACAGGGCAAAGCTCCTACAATGAGCAGTTCTTC
CDR3: CASSLSTGQSSYNEQFF

D: .
J: TRBJ1-1
size: .
V: TRBV11-2
DNA: TGTGCCAGCACCCTAAGGACAGATAACACTGAAGCTTTCTTT
CDR3: CASTLRTDNTEAFF

D: TRBD2
J: TRBJ2-7
size: .
V: TRBV28
DNA: TGTGCCAGCAGTCCCCCACTAGCGGGAGGCTTCTACGAGCAGTACTTC
CDR3: CASSPPLAGGFYEQYF

D: .
J: TRBJ2-7
size: .
V: TRBV5-4
DNA: TGTGCCAGCAGCTTAGACGCCAGACAGCAGCAGTACTTC
CDR3: CASSLDARQQQYF

D: .
J: TRBJ2-5
size: .
V: TRBV20-1
DNA: TGCAGTGCTAGGGGGGGAGAGACCCAGTACTTC
CDR3: CSARGGETQYF

D: TRBD2
J: TRBJ2-1
size: .
V: TRBV27
DNA: TGTGCCAGCAGATACGGGACTAGCGGTTACAATGAGCAGTTCTTC
CDR3: CASRYGTSGYNEQFF

D: .
J: TRBJ2-3
size: .
V: TRBV5-8
DNA: TGTGCCAGCAGCTTGGATCGGGCCACAGATACGCAGTATTTT
CDR3: CASSLDRATDTQYF

D: .
J: TRBJ1-1
size: .
V: TRBV18
DNA: TGTGCCAGCTCACTAGGCAGGAGTACTGAAGCTTTCTTT
CDR3: CASSLGRSTEAFF

D: .
J: TRBJ2-7
size: .
V: TRBV18
DNA: TGTGCCAGCTCACCACCTGGTGTATACGAGCAGTACTTC
CDR3: CASSPPGVYEQYF

D: TRBD1
J: TRBJ2-7
size: .
V: TRBV9
DNA: TGTGCCAGCAGCCCCAGGGGGCAGCAGGGGAGCTCCTACGAGCAGTACTTC
CDR3: CASSPRGQQGSSYEQYF

D: TRBD1
J: TRBJ1-2
size: once
V: TRBV7-9
DNA: TGTGCCAGCAGCCCGGGACAGGGGGCACGAGGCTACACCTTC
CDR3: CASSPGQGARGYTF

D: .
J: TRBJ1-2
size: .
V: TRBV6-5
DNA: TGTGCCAGCAGTTACTCGGGGTCTGAAGGCTACACCTTC
CDR3: CASSYSGSEGYTF

D: .
J: TRBJ2-7
size: .
V: TRBV6-5
DNA: TGTGCCAGCAGTCCGACAGCCTACGAGCAGTACTTC
CDR3: CASSPTAYEQYF

D: TRBD1
J: TRBJ1-5
size: .
V: TRBV19
DNA: TGTGCCAGCAGGAGGGGGACAGGAGAGGATCAGCCCCAGCATTTT
CDR3: CASRRGTGEDQPQHF